This T cell receptor (beta chain) was captured in a study of OX40 agonist ivuxolimab in advanced cancers. About the research overall: Hepatocellular carcinoma, melanoma, renal cell or head and neck cancer occurred in dose-escalation patients. Averaging around 60 years in age, with a range of roughly 20 to 90, the cohort was approximately 83% male.

Turning to this clone: The antigen is unknown.

Assay: immunoSEQ multiplex PCR; the TCRdb copy retains only in-frame clones and omits some. The table has 100,000 to 150,000 clones, 85% to 95% seen once. The CDR3 loop spans 16 amino acids. With 5 bases clipped from V and 6 bases from J, the junction kept 10 bases outside the gene matches. The germline gives CDR1 SGHTA, CDR2 FQGTGA. Study-wide results and limits: There were, on average, more expanded clones in CD8+ T cells than in CD4+.

The study sampled blood at baseline, cycle 4 day 1, and cycle 7 day 1. This sequence joins TRBV7-3 and TRBJ2-2; 9 bases align to TRBD1. The sequenced sample was CD4+ or CD8+ T cells sorted from blood, obtained in a trial of the OX40 agonist ivuxolimab. The source of this sequence is an adult with an advanced solid tumor such as melanoma, head and neck, liver or kidney cancer. The chain's CDR3 is CASSPRSRQGAGELFF. DNA of the CDR3: TGTGCCAGCAGCCCCAGAAGCCGACAGGGGGCCGGGGAGCTGTTTTTT. The entire variable domain, with the rest obtained from reference TRBV7-3 and TRBJ2-2, is as follows: GAGVSQTPSNKVTEKGKYVELRCDPISGHTALYWYRQSLGQGPEFLIYFQGTGAADDSGLPNDRFFAVRPEGSVSTLKIQRTERGDSAVYLCASSPRSRQGAGELFFGEGSRLTVL.